One sample yielded the 18 T cell receptor beta chains listed below, sequenced in a study of regulatory T cells in long-lasting Graves disease. Time point denoted: newly diagnosed GD, antithyroid drugs for less than 3 months. PBMC-derived RNA was used for the TCR library. Researchers made TCR beta libraries by using iRepertoire HTBI primers and running Arm-PCR on CDR3 regions. MiXCR, applied by TCRdb to the multiplex PCR reads, yields one record per CDR3 protein. The data show under 300,000 distinct CDR3 sequences, around 21% seen once. Specimen: peripheral blood mononuclear cells (PBMCs), collected at new diagnosis, from a patient treated with antithyroid drugs. The receptors were sampled from a female donor with Graves disease.

This clonotype has a count of ten or more. This chain uses TRBV30 with TRBJ2-1; a possible D gene is TRBD2 (5 bases). The germline gives CDR1 GTSNPN, CDR2 SVGIG (reference sequence). Between the trimmed V and J ends, which lost 2 bases and 6 bases, there was a span of 11 bases. The CDR3 length is 13 residues. The CDR3 here is CAWSQGLVNEQFF. Written as DNA, the CDR3 is TGTGCCTGGAGTCAAGGACTTGTCAATGAGCAGTTCTTC. Looking up the rest from reference TRBV30 and TRBJ2-1 gives the full variable domain: SQTIHQWPATLVQPVGSPLSLECTVEGTSNPNLYWYRQAAGRGLQLLFYSVGIGQISSEVPQNLSASRPQDRQFILSSKKLLLSDSGFYLCAWSQGLVNEQFFGPGTRLTVL.

A few counts support this clonotype. The CDR3 DNA is TGTGCCAGCACTTGGGGGGAGAACACCGGGGAGCTGTTTTTT. Translated, it gives CASTWGENTGELFF. This chain joins TRBV6-1 and TRBJ2-2; a possible D gene is TRBD2 (6 bases). The CDR3 extends over 14 amino acids. CDR1 is MNHNS and CDR2 is SASEGT in the germline V gene. Trimming stripped 7 bases from V and 1 base from J, with 10 bases between.

This clonotype showed up just once. The V call is TRBV7-2, the J call TRBJ2-7, with 10 bases fitting TRBD1. Trimming cost V 5 bases and J 2 bases; bases outside gene matches: 6. This CDR3 is built from 15 residues. Germline V lookup: CDR1 SGHTA, CDR2 FQGNSA. CDR3 nucleotides: TGTGCCAGCAGCGTAACCGGGACAGGGGCCTACGAGCAGTACTTC. It codes for CASSVTGTGAYEQYF.

The chain is built from TRBV11-2 and TRBJ1-4; no clear D gene. The germline V gene has CDR1 SGHAT and CDR2 FQNNGV. V gave up 5 bases and J gave up 8 bases, with 12 bases separating them. CDR3 length: 13 residues. In nucleotides, the CDR3 is TGTGCCAGCAGCGTGCGGCCGGGAGAAAAACTGTTTTTT. This encodes CASSVRPGEKLFF.

The table lists this clonotype with many counts. The chain uses TRBV6-2 or TRBV6-3 and TRBJ1-1, with D hard to call. The CDR3 has 15 amino acids. Trimming left V 2 bases short and J 4 bases short, with 14 bases between. Germline CDR1 is MNHEY and CDR2 is SVGEGT. The CDR3 region is CASSYATRTPTEAFF. The CDR3 DNA follows: TGTGCCAGCAGTTACGCAACTAGGACCCCCACTGAAGCTTTCTTT.

Remarks on this clonotype: The likely explanation is a read error, given a far larger clone one base away. The genes are TRBV2 and TRBJ2-1; D may be TRBD1 or TRBD2 (6 bases each). From germline, CDR1 is SNHLY and CDR2 FYNNEI. The ends were cut back, 7 bases at V and 8 bases at J, with 18 bases in the middle. CDR3 length: 14 amino acids. The CDR3 loop reads CASNLLGGRDEQFF. In DNA form, the CDR3 reads TGTGCCAGCAACTTATTGGGGGGCCGGGATGAGCAGTTCTTC. Using reference TRBV2 and TRBJ2-1 for the parts outside the CDR3, the full variable domain is EPEVTQTPSHQVTQMGQEVILRCVPISNHLYFYWYRQILGQKVEFLVSFYNNEISEKSEIFDDQFSVERPDGSNFTLKIRSTKLEDSAMYFCASNLLGGRDEQFFGPGTRLTVL.

This clonotype came up many times. The chain joins TRBV5-5 to TRBJ1-5; weak D call: TRBD1 (5 bases). Germline V lookup: CDR1 SGHKS, CDR2 YYEKEE (reference sequence). This CDR3 is 14 amino acids long. Trimming took off 0 bases at V and 3 bases at J, with 7 bases between the two ends. The DNA for the CDR3 is TGTGCCAGCAGCTTGGGACAGATCAATCAGCCCCAGCATTTT. It is translated as CASSLGQINQPQHF.

This clonotype was counted ten times or more. This chain connects TRBV4-3 to TRBJ2-2, with 9 bases identical to TRBD2. Germline V gene sequence: CDR1 LGHNA, CDR2 YSLEER. The CDR3 covers 17 residues. The junction had 11 bases not matched to a gene; V was cut back by 4 bases and J by 5 bases. The CDR3 here is CASSRARGGAETGELFF. The CDR3 nucleotides are TGCGCCAGCAGCCGAGCTCGCGGGGGGGCCGAAACCGGGGAGCTGTTTTTT.

The chain joins TRBV5-5 to TRBJ2-6; D is uncertain. The CDR3 is made up of 15 amino acids. V lost 0 bases to trimming and J lost 2 bases, with 6 bases between them. Looked up from germline, CDR1 is SGHKS and CDR2 is YYEKEE (reference sequence). The CDR3 DNA follows: TGTGCCAGCAGCTTGGCCTCTGCTGGGGCCAACGTCCTGACTTTC. Its translation is CASSLASAGANVLTF. Combining the CDR3 with reference TRBV5-5 and TRBJ2-6 gives the whole variable domain DAGVTQSPTHLIKTRGQQVTLRCSPISGHKSVSWYQQVLGQGPQFIFQYYEKEERGRGNFPDRFSARQFPNYSSELNVNALLLGDSALYLCASSLASAGANVLTFGAGSRLTVL.

This clonotype was seen a handful of times. This chain uses TRBV15 with TRBJ2-2; D is uncertain. Trimming stripped 0 bases from V and 1 base from J, with 9 bases between. This CDR3 comprises 16 residues. Germline assignment: CDR1 LNHNV and CDR2 YYDKDF (reference sequence). The CDR3 here is CATSRDGPQNTGELFF. Here the CDR3 DNA reads TGTGCCACCAGCAGAGATGGGCCCCAGAACACCGGGGAGCTGTTTTTT.

The genes are TRBV10-2 and TRBJ2-3, with 15 bases identical to TRBD2. CDR1 and CDR2 from the germline V gene are WSHSY and SAAADI. J gave up 6 bases and V 6 bases, and 4 bases lay outside the gene matches. This CDR3 region has 15 residues. This chain's CDR3 is CASRTGLAGGDTQYF. The CDR3 nucleotides read TGCGCCAGCAGAACGGGACTAGCGGGAGGCGATACGCAGTATTTT.

V is TRBV7-2 and J is TRBJ2-7; 8 bases match TRBD1. Germline CDR1 and CDR2: SGHTA and FQGNSA. V dropped 3 bases and J dropped 3; count of bases not matched to a gene: 7. This CDR3 spans 15 amino acids. The CDR3 loop reads CASSLVGQGHYEQYF. The CDR3 DNA reads as TGTGCCAGCAGCTTGGTTGGACAGGGACACTACGAGCAGTACTTC.

Many counts were recorded for this clonotype. CDR3 region: CATSDDRRENEQFF. CDR3 nucleotides: TGTGCCACCAGTGACGATCGGAGGGAGAATGAGCAGTTCTTC. The chain joins TRBV24-1 to TRBJ2-1; weak D call: TRBD2 (6 bases). Germline V CDR1 and CDR2: KGHDR, SFDVKD. The CDR3 contains 14 residues. The V end lost 4 bases, the J end lost 7 bases, and 13 bases lay between the germline ends.

There are a few counts of this clonotype. V and J are TRBV19 and TRBJ2-3; TRBD1 aligns across 8 bases. With 10 bases clipped from V and 5 bases from J, the junction kept 11 bases outside the gene matches. This CDR3 has 14 residues. Germline assignment: CDR1 LNHDA and CDR2 SQIVND (reference sequence). The CDR3 DNA is TGTGCCACCACGAGACAGGGGAGACGAGATACGCAGTATTTT. Its protein is CATTRQGRRDTQYF. The entire variable domain, with the rest obtained from reference TRBV19 and TRBJ2-3, is as follows: DGGITQSPKYLFRKEGQNVTLSCEQNLNHDAMYWYRQDPGQGLRLIYYSQIVNDFQKGDIAEGYSVSREKKESFPLTVTSAQKNPTAFYLCATTRQGRRDTQYFGPGTRLTVL.

This clonotype was counted ten times or more. V is TRBV13 and J is TRBJ1-1; D not certain. Germline CDR1 PRHDT, CDR2 FYEKMQ (reference sequence). The germline V and J ends were trimmed by 3 bases and 1 base, with 15 bases remaining between them. This CDR3 comprises 16 residues. In nucleotides, the CDR3 is TGTGCCAGCAGCTTGATCGACCGGGCAGCGAACACTGAAGCTTTCTTT. Its protein is CASSLIDRAANTEAFF.

This clonotype has more than one count but fewer than ten. J is TRBJ1-2 and V is TRBV20-1; D gene uncertain. Germline-derived CDR1 and CDR2 are DFQATT and SNEGSKA (reference sequence). The CDR3 extends over 13 amino acids. The ends were cut back, 3 bases at V and 5 bases at J, with 13 bases in the middle. The DNA of the CDR3 is TGCAGTGCTAGTGCGAGGCAAGGTTATGGCTACACCTTC. Amino acid sequence: CSASARQGYGYTF.

In its sample, this clonotype was seen many times. This rearrangement joins TRBV24-1 to TRBJ2-1, with 9 bases that match TRBD1. Germline trimming cut 4 bases from V and 2 bases from J; bases unmatched to any gene: 8. The CDR3 sequence is 17 residues long. CDR1 is KGHDR and CDR2 is SFDVKD in the germline V gene. The CDR3 bases are TGTGCCACCAGTGACCCTACAGGGGGCCCCCCCTACAATGAGCAGTTCTTC. This gives the protein CATSDPTGGPPYNEQFF.

Comments on this clonotype: A clone one base away is much larger, so this may be a read error. The genes are TRBV12-3 or TRBV12-4 and TRBJ2-1; 8 bases are a match to TRBD2. There are 13 residues in the CDR3. V lost 5 bases, J lost 9 bases, and 6 bases stayed unmatched. The chain's CDR3 is CASSPEAGGEQFF. CDR3 DNA: TGTGCCAGCAGTCCAGAGGCGGGAGGTGAGCAGTTCTTC.